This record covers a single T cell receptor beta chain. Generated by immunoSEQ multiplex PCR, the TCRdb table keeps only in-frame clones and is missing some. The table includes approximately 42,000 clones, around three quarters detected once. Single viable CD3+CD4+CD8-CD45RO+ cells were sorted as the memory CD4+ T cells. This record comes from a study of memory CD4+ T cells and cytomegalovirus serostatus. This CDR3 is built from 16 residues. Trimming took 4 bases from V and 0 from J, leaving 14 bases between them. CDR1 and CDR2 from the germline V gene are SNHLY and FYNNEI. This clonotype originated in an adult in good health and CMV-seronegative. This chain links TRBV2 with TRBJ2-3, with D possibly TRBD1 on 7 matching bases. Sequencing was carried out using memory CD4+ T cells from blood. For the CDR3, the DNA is TGTGCCAGCAGTGTACGGGGGACAGCTAGCACAGATACGCAGTATTTT. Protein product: CASSVRGTASTDTQYF.